The 28 T cell receptor beta chains below were found in one sample sequenced in a study of response to subunit inactivated influenza vaccine. TCRdb reprocessed the RT-PCR reads via MiXCR and lists one record per CDR3 protein. Here the sample spans about 170,000 distinct CDR3 sequences, 10% to 15% being singletons. This sample also appeared in a second study, on T cells expressing NK-cell markers. Per that study: Generation of TCR beta cDNA was performed by 5'RACE template switching incorporating UMIs.

Sequencing used CD8+ T cells sorted from PBMCs, obtained 12 days after vaccination. The receptors come from a man aged 45-65 years who received an inactivated influenza vaccine.

This clonotype was detected only a few times. The rearrangement joins TRBV3-1 to TRBJ1-1, with D maybe TRBD1 (5 bases). The CDR3 contains 14 residues. V shed 0 bases and J shed 0 bases, with 5 bases lying between them. Germline loops: CDR1 LGHDT, CDR2 YNNKEL (reference sequence). The CDR3 sequence: CASSQEGLNTEAFF. The CDR3 nucleotides read TGTGCCAGCAGCCAAGAGGGACTGAACACTGAAGCTTTCTTT.

In its sample, this clonotype was seen many times. This chain joins TRBV29-1 and TRBJ2-1; 9 bases are shared with TRBD1. Germline lookup yields CDR1 SQVTM and CDR2 ANQGSEA. This CDR3 has 14 residues. Trimming at V came to 4 bases and at J to 4 bases, leaving 5 bases not matched to a gene. CDR3 nucleotide sequence: TGCAGCGTTGTCCTGGACAGGGGTTACAATGAGCAGTTCTTC. Residues: CSVVLDRGYNEQFF.

The chain recombines TRBV12-3 or TRBV12-4 with TRBJ2-7, with 9 positions matching TRBD2. V lost 8 bases to trimming and J lost 7 bases; unmatched junction nucleotides: 6. The CDR3 spans 12 residues. The CDR3 loop reads CASSKAGGEQYF. In DNA, the CDR3 is TGTGCCAGCTCGAAAGCGGGGGGAGAGCAGTACTTC.

The chain has TRBV29-1 and TRBJ1-2; no definite D call. Germline values: CDR1 SQVTM, CDR2 ANQGSEA. This CDR3 is 13 amino acids long. Between the trimmed V and J ends, which lost 2 bases and 2 bases, there was a span of 9 bases. The DNA of the CDR3 is TGCAGCGTTGAACTTGTGGACAACTATGGCTACACCTTC. As protein: CSVELVDNYGYTF. The full variable domain, with the rest looked up from reference TRBV29-1 and TRBJ1-2, is SAVISQKPSRDICQRGTSLTIQCQVDSQVTMMFWYRQQPGQSLTLIATANQGSEATYESGFVIDKFPISRPNLTFSTLTVSNMSPEDSSIYLCSVELVDNYGYTFGSGTRLTVV.

The sample holds many counts of this clonotype. The rearrangement uses TRBV5-1 and TRBJ2-1; the D call may be TRBD1 or TRBD2 (5 bases each). The CDR3 is made up of 15 amino acids. V was cut by 5 bases and J by 2 bases, with 14 bases left in between. Germline V gives CDR1 SGHRS, CDR2 YFSETQ. CDR3 in amino acids: CASSFAGTPYNEQFF. CDR3 sequence (DNA): TGCGCCAGCAGTTTCGCCGGGACCCCCTACAATGAGCAGTTCTTC.

At least ten counts were recorded for this clonotype. The chain is built from TRBV5-1 and TRBJ1-1; D unclear. V lost 7 bases, J lost 0 bases, and 7 bases lay in between. From germline, CDR1 is SGHRS and CDR2 YFSETQ. The CDR3 contains 12 residues. The CDR3, as DNA: TGCGCCAGCCGACGGCTGAACACTGAAGCTTTCTTT. Protein product: CASRRLNTEAFF.

DNA for the CDR3: TGTGCCAGCAGTGAATTCGGAGGGGGCACTGAAGCTTTCTTT. Its protein is CASSEFGGGTEAFF. This chain links TRBV6-1 with TRBJ1-1; possibly TRBD1 for D (6 bases). V lost 2 bases and J lost 4, with 11 bases in between. The CDR3 consists of 14 residues. Germline V gene sequence: CDR1 MNHNS, CDR2 SASEGT.

The chain has TRBV10-3 and TRBJ2-5; 8 bases are a match to TRBD1. V was pared by 3 bases and J by 5 bases, with 17 bases of the junction left unmatched. Germline V gives CDR1 ENHRY, CDR2 SYGVKD. The CDR3 is 18 amino acids. The CDR3 is CAISDVSPLRGLVETQYF. The CDR3 DNA follows: TGTGCCATCAGTGACGTGTCCCCTCTCAGGGGGCTGGTGGAGACCCAGTACTTC.

This clonotype qualifies as medium-sized (0.01 to 0.1%). J is TRBJ1-6 and V is TRBV20-1, with D possibly being TRBD1 (5 bases). CDR1 and CDR2 (germline): DFQATT, SNEGSKA (reference sequence). The CDR3 is 16 amino acids. V dropped 0 bases and J dropped 5 bases, with 14 bases sitting between them. The CDR3 region is CSARDLAGGDNSPLHF. The CDR3 nucleotides are TGCAGTGCTAGAGATCTCGCGGGGGGTGATAATTCACCCCTCCACTTT.

This clonotype came up many times. The chain is built from TRBV19 and TRBJ2-7; D perhaps matches TRBD1 (7 bases). The CDR3 is made up of 13 amino acids. V gave up 6 bases and J gave up 5 bases, with 14 bases separating them. The germline gives CDR1 LNHDA, CDR2 SQIVND (reference sequence). The CDR3 sequence is CASREGAQDEQYF. The CDR3 coding sequence is TGTGCCAGTAGGGAGGGGGCGCAGGACGAGCAGTACTTC.

The chain has TRBV7-9 and TRBJ1-4; possibly TRBD1 for D (5 bases). Looked up from germline, CDR1 is SEHNR and CDR2 is FQNEAQ (reference sequence). The V end lost 4 bases, the J end lost 10 bases, and 16 bases lay between the germline ends. The CDR3 is 14 residues long. For the CDR3, the DNA is TGTGCCAGCAGCTATGATGGCAGGGAGGTAAAACTGTTTTTT. It specifies CASSYDGREVKLFF.

This clonotype came up a few times. The chain uses TRBV6-5 and TRBJ2-1; a possible D gene is TRBD2 (5 bases). Per germline, CDR1 MNHEY and CDR2 SVGAGI. V was trimmed by 4 bases and J by 1 base, leaving 17 bases between them. The CDR3 is made up of 17 amino acids. This CDR3 is CASSSHLSVRSYNEQFF. CDR3 in DNA: TGTGCCAGCAGTTCTCATCTTAGCGTGCGGTCCTACAATGAGCAGTTCTTC.

This clonotype was counted between two and nine times. The J gene is TRBJ1-1, the V gene TRBV5-5; D is unclear. This CDR3 region has 14 residues. Germline assignment: CDR1 SGHKS and CDR2 YYEKEE (reference sequence). Trimming cost V 0 bases and J 5 bases, with 11 bases left between them. This chain's CDR3 is CASSLADLGTEAFF. The CDR3 DNA reads TGTGCCAGCAGCTTGGCCGACCTGGGGACTGAAGCTTTCTTT.

At least ten counts were recorded for this clonotype. This chain joins TRBV15 and TRBJ2-7; a possible D gene is TRBD2 (6 bases). V lost 5 bases and J lost 5, with 13 bases in between. The germline gives CDR1 LNHNV, CDR2 YYDKDF (reference sequence). The CDR3 contains 13 residues. For the CDR3, the DNA is TGTGCCACCAGCGGAGGGGTTCTCGACGAGCAGTACTTC. Protein product: CATSGGVLDEQYF. The full variable domain, completed using reference TRBV15 and TRBJ2-7, is DAMVIQNPRYQVTQFGKPVTLSCSQTLNHNVMYWYQQKSSQAPKLLFHYYDKDFNNEADTPDNFQSRRPNTSFCFLDIRSPGLGDTAMYLCATSGGVLDEQYFGPGTRLTVT.

The chain employs TRBV9 and TRBJ2-5; D assignment may be TRBD1 or TRBD2 (6 bases each). V was shortened by 0 bases and J by 4 bases, with 13 bases between the two germline ends. This CDR3 comprises 15 residues. Germline loops: CDR1 SGDLS, CDR2 YYNGEE. The CDR3 loop is CASSVGGGGGETQYF. CDR3 DNA sequence: TGTGCCAGCAGCGTAGGAGGGGGAGGCGGAGAGACCCAGTACTTC. Based on the CDR3 plus reference TRBV9 and TRBJ2-5, the full variable domain is DSGVTQTPKHLITATGQRVTLRCSPRSGDLSVYWYQQSLDQGLQFLIQYYNGEERAKGNILERFSAQQFPDLHSELNLSSLELGDSALYFCASSVGGGGGETQYFGPGTRLLVL.

The chain recombines TRBV28 with TRBJ2-5; TRBD2 matches at 11 bases. The CDR3 has 16 amino acids. Unmatched junction bases numbered 6, after V lost 2 bases and J lost 4 bases. Germline CDR1 MDHEN, CDR2 SYDVKM. CDR3 sequence: CASSLEASGRRETQYF. CDR3 DNA sequence: TGTGCCAGCAGTTTAGAGGCTAGCGGGAGGAGAGAGACCCAGTACTTC.

This sequence joins TRBV28 and TRBJ2-2; D may be TRBD2 (5 bases). Germline CDR1 MDHEN, CDR2 SYDVKM. V dropped 8 bases and J dropped 4 bases, with 8 bases sitting between them. The CDR3 totals 12 residues. Here the CDR3 reads CASQGGTGELFF. The CDR3 DNA reads as TGTGCCAGCCAAGGAGGCACCGGGGAGCTGTTTTTT.

The J gene is TRBJ2-3, the V gene TRBV7-9; D unresolved. V shed 5 bases and J shed 4 bases, with 10 bases lying between them. This CDR3 is built from 13 residues. Germline lookup yields CDR1 SEHNR and CDR2 FQNEAQ (reference sequence). The CDR3 DNA reads TGTGCCAGCAGCCTGGGATCTCCAGATACGCAGTATTTT. This translates into CASSLGSPDTQYF.

The chain has TRBV7-9 and TRBJ2-7; 7 bases are a match to TRBD1. The trim removed 5 bases at V and 0 bases at J, leaving 7 bases unmatched. The CDR3 sequence is 15 residues long. The germline CDR1 and CDR2 sequences are SEHNR and FQNEAQ (reference sequence). CDR3 loop: CASSITGVDSYEQYF. CDR3 coding DNA: TGTGCCAGCAGCATAACAGGGGTAGACTCCTACGAGCAGTACTTC.

This clonotype was detected only a few times. V is TRBV27 and J is TRBJ1-1; D is possibly TRBD1 (5 bases). The CDR3 runs 13 residues. V was clipped by 2 bases and J by 4 bases, with 8 bases between them. Per germline, CDR1 MNHEY and CDR2 SMNVEV (reference sequence). CDR3 bases: TGTGCCAGCAGTTTAGTGGGGCGCACTGAAGCTTTCTTT. Translating it yields CASSLVGRTEAFF.

The V and J genes are TRBV11-3 and TRBJ2-1; 7 bases line up with TRBD2. Germline CDR1 and CDR2: SGHNT and YENEEA. V was pared by 0 bases and J by 4 bases, with 9 bases of the junction left unmatched. CDR3 size: 17 residues. The CDR3 loop reads CASSLDRIERGYNEQFF. The CDR3 DNA follows: TGTGCCAGCAGCTTAGATCGTATCGAGCGGGGATACAATGAGCAGTTCTTC.

This clonotype was counted ten times or more. J is TRBJ2-1 and V is TRBV29-1, with TRBD1 identical over 9 bases. Per the germline V gene, CDR1 is SQVTM and CDR2 is ANQGSEA. The CDR3 is made up of 14 amino acids. V shed 4 bases, J shed 4 bases, and the junction held 5 bases outside the gene matches. The CDR3 region is CSVVWTGVYNEQFF. The CDR3 DNA reads as TGCAGCGTTGTGTGGACAGGGGTTTACAATGAGCAGTTCTTC.

The chain joins TRBV20-1 to TRBJ2-5, with D perhaps given as TRBD1 or TRBD2 (5 bases each). This CDR3 has 13 residues. Per the germline V gene, CDR1 is DFQATT and CDR2 is SNEGSKA (reference sequence). V was shortened by 0 bases and J by 8 bases, with 13 bases between the two germline ends. This chain's CDR3 is CSARDPQWDTQYF. DNA of the CDR3: TGCAGTGCTAGAGATCCCCAGTGGGACACCCAGTACTTC.

This clonotype was found a few times. This chain joins TRBV27 and TRBJ2-7; 9 bases map to TRBD1. The CDR3 covers 14 residues. Germline CDR1 MNHEY, CDR2 SMNVEV (reference sequence). Trimming removed 6 bases from V and 5 bases from J; junction bases left unmatched: 8. CDR3 DNA: TGTGCCAGCAGGCACAGGACAGGGGACCACGAGCAGTACTTC. It yields the protein CASRHRTGDHEQYF.

This clonotype was seen a few times. Compared with germline, one end of the junction differs, possibly owing to a read error. J is TRBJ2-3 and V is TRBV29-1; 10 nucleotides agree with TRBD1. Germline assignment: CDR1 SQVTM and CDR2 ANQGSEA. CDR3 length: 15 residues. CDR3 sequence (DNA): TGCAGCGTCGAAGACAGGGGGCGAGATACAGATACGCAGTATTTT. Translating it yields CSVEDRGRDTDTQYF.

The CDR3 protein is CASSSRDSVGYGYTF. CDR3 coding DNA: TGTGCCAGCAGCAGCCGGGACAGCGTTGGATATGGCTACACCTTC. V is TRBV21-1 and J is TRBJ1-2; the table's D call TRBD1 went unverified against the DNA. TRBV21-1 is shown as a pseudogene. This CDR3 spans 15 amino acids.

This clonotype was observed a handful of times. The chain joins TRBV5-6 to TRBJ2-7; D unresolved. The CDR3 loop spans 15 amino acids. Germline CDR1 SGHDT, CDR2 YYEEEE. V lost 0 bases to trimming and J lost 1 base, with 11 bases between them. CDR3: CASSLGRGRSYEQYF. The DNA for the CDR3 is TGTGCCAGCAGCTTGGGCCGCGGCAGATCCTACGAGCAGTACTTC.

This clonotype was recorded a few times. The V and J genes are TRBV7-9 and TRBJ2-7; maybe TRBD1 (5 bases). The V gene lost 5 bases and the J gene lost 4 bases, with 9 bases spanning the gap. Germline values: CDR1 SEHNR, CDR2 FQNEAQ (reference sequence). The CDR3 has 12 residues. As DNA, the CDR3 is TGTGCCAGCAGCCCGACAGCATACGAGCAGTACTTC. Its translation is CASSPTAYEQYF.